Included here is one T cell receptor beta chain sequence, with context. Its antigen is undetermined. This sample was included in a study of cytomegalovirus exposure and HLA in healthy donors. Study results and limitations: Reportedly, cytomegalovirus status was diagnosed with high sensitivity and specificity. Cytomegalovirus association was listed for around 180 TCR beta chains. For most TCR sequences rarity was the rule, although some public TCRs occurred in many donors.

The CDR3 is made up of 14 amino acids. Germline V gene data show CDR1 as MNHNY and CDR2 as SVGAGI (reference sequence). The V gene end was trimmed by 5 bases and the J gene end by 6 bases; junction bases not matched to a gene: 10. Profiling relied on immunoSEQ multiplex PCR, and the TCRdb table lists in-frame clones only, not all of them. This repertoire shows 90,000 to 150,000 clones, approximately 88% found once; its top ten account for more than 1.5%. The donors were in the roughly 120-subject validation cohort; that cohort was separate from the roughly 660-subject first cohort. This clonotype was sampled from a man aged 18 to 30 in good health and CMV-seronegative. Source material: PBMCs. The J gene is TRBJ2-7, the V gene TRBV6-6, with 7 bases lining up with TRBD1. The CDR3 region is CASSPRTGLGEQYF. DNA for the CDR3: TGTGCCAGCAGTCCGAGGACAGGTCTTGGCGAGCAGTACTTC.